A selection of T cell receptor beta chains follows, all from one sample in a study of cytomegalovirus exposure and HLA in healthy donors. The protocol was immunoSEQ multiplex PCR, while the TCRdb copy is restricted to in-frame clones and leaves out a portion. The repertoire holds about 140,000 clones, more than 60% seen once, with roughly 2.8% in the top ten. The source material was PBMCs. Receptor source: a male donor in good health and CMV-seronegative. Each CDR3 is given with its conserved first and last residue. A D gene is named only where the DNA matches it firmly. Clone size is shown for a subset of rows, as once, few, many or a class of expanded clone.

clone size	V gene	J gene	D gene	CDR3 DNA	CDR3 protein
few	TRBV5-1	TRBJ1-1	-	TGCGCCAGCAGCTTGGAGCGGGGACCCACAAGAAGAGCTTTCTTT	CASSLERGPTRRAFF
-	TRBV5-6	TRBJ2-2	TRBD1	TGTGCCAGCAGCCCAAGGACAGGGGGCGGGACCGGGGAGCTGTTTTTT	CASSPRTGGGTGELFF
-	TRBV6-1	TRBJ1-2	TRBD1	TGTGCCAGCAGGGAGAGGGGGCAGAACTATGGCTACCCCTTC	CASRERGQNYGYPF
-	TRBV5-1	TRBJ2-7	-	TGCGCCAGCAGCTTGCTTGAGGCAGCTCCCTACGAGCAGTACTTC	CASSLLEAAPYEQYF
few	TRBV5-6	TRBJ2-1	-	TGTGCCAGCAACCAACTACCGGCGATGGTCGATGAGCAGTTCTTC	CASNQLPAMVDEQFF
-	TRBV7-9	TRBJ2-2	TRBD1	TGTGCCAGCAGCCGGGACGGGACAGGGGCTATCATCACCGGGGAGCTGTTTTTT	CASSRDGTGAIITGELFF
-	TRBV4-3	TRBJ2-7	TRBD1	TGCGCCAGCAGCCAAGATACCTCCGGGCAGGGGGATGTGTACGAGCAGTACTTC	CASSQDTSGQGDVYEQYF
-	TRBV7-3	TRBJ1-1	TRBD1	TGTGCCAGCAGCTCACAGGGGTATGGGACTGAAGCTTTCTTT	CASSSQGYGTEAFF
-	TRBV13	TRBJ1-1	-	TGTGCCAGCAGCTTATCAGGCCACGCTGAAGCTTTCTTT	CASSLSGHAEAFF
once	TRBV30	TRBJ2-1	TRBD1	TGTGCCTGGTGCTTGGACAGGGGCTACACTGAGCAGTTCTTC	CAWCLDRGYTEQFF
-	TRBV7-8	TRBJ2-3	TRBD1	TGTGCCAGCAGCCGCGTAACAGGGGGTTATGTGGATACGCAGTATTTT	CASSRVTGGYVDTQYF
-	TRBV7-6	TRBJ1-4	-	TGTGCCAGCAGCTTAGCGTATGCGGGTACTAATGAAAAACTGTTTTTT	CASSLAYAGTNEKLFF
few	TRBV6-6	TRBJ2-2	-	TGTGCCAGCAGTTACTCTTCCGAGGGCGGGGAGCTGTTTTTT	CASSYSSEGGELFF
-	TRBV6-5	TRBJ1-3	TRBD1	TGTGCCAGCAGTTATTTAGGCGGGACAGGCGGAAACACCATATATTTT	CASSYLGGTGGNTIYF
few	TRBV6-6	TRBJ2-7	TRBD1	TGTGCCAGCAATATACAGGGGGCATCCTACGAGCAGTACTTC	CASNIQGASYEQYF
once	TRBV10-3	TRBJ1-1	-	TGTGCCATCAGCCCTAACAGGGTTACTGAAGCTTTCTTT	CAISPNRVTEAFF
once	TRBV27	TRBJ1-2	-	TGTGCCAGCAGTTCAGAACGTCCAGGGCGTCGTGGCTACACCTTC	CASSSERPGRRGYTF
few	TRBV5-1	TRBJ1-1	TRBD1	TGCGCCAGCGGGGACAGGGCGAACACTGAAGCTTTCTTT	CASGDRANTEAFF
-	TRBV5-4	TRBJ2-7	TRBD1	TGTGCCAGCAGTTTTACCGGGACAGCCTACGAGCAGTACTTC	CASSFTGTAYEQYF
-	TRBV18	TRBJ2-7	TRBD1	TGTGCCAGCTCACCATCCCCTCAGGGGGCTGGCGAGCAGTACTTC	CASSPSPQGAGEQYF
-	TRBV11-2	TRBJ2-7	-	TGTGCCAGCAGCTTACACGGACAAGGGTCCTACGAGCAGTACTTC	CASSLHGQGSYEQYF
once	TRBV5-4	TRBJ2-7	-	TGTGCCAGCAGCTTGACGACGGGATTTTCCTACGAGCAGTACTTC	CASSLTTGFSYEQYF
-	TRBV30	TRBJ2-2	-	TGTGCCTGGACCGTTTCCTTGGGGCGGCGGATAAACGGGGAGCTGTTTTTT	CAWTVSLGRRINGELFF
-	TRBV27	TRBJ2-5	TRBD2	TGTGCCAGCAGCCCCCCCGGGGGGGTAGAGACCCAGTACTTC	CASSPPGGVETQYF
-	TRBV5-1	TRBJ2-3	TRBD2	TGCGCCAGCAGCGTGCCGGGACTAGCGGGAGGCCATACACGCACAGATACGCAGTATTTT	CASSVPGLAGGHTRTDTQYF
-	TRBV5-6	TRBJ1-2	TRBD1	TGTGCCAGCAGCTTATGGGACAGGGGGCAGGGCACCTTC	CASSLWDRGQGTF
-	TRBV4-1	TRBJ2-5	-	TGCGCCAGCAGCCAAGATTTCAGCGGATACCAAGAGACCCAGTACTTC	CASSQDFSGYQETQYF
-	TRBV9	TRBJ1-2	TRBD1	TGTGCCAGCAGCGTCCTGGGACAGGGTCACGGCTACACCTTC	CASSVLGQGHGYTF
-	TRBV11-3	TRBJ2-1	TRBD2	TGTGCCAGCAGCTATCGGCGGGAGGGCCTCAATGAGCAGTTCTTC	CASSYRREGLNEQFF
-	TRBV30	TRBJ1-1	TRBD1	TGTGCCTGGAGTGTCGGACAGGAGGACACTGAAGCTTTCTTT	CAWSVGQEDTEAFF
once	TRBV11-2	TRBJ2-7	-	TGTGCCAGCAGCTTAAACGACTACAGCTCCTACGAGCAGTACTTC	CASSLNDYSSYEQYF
few	TRBV6-1	TRBJ1-2	-	TGTGCCAGCAGTGAAGAGTGGTGGGGAGATAACTATGGCTACACCTTC	CASSEEWWGDNYGYTF
-	TRBV5-4	TRBJ1-2	-	TGTGCCAGCAGCTTGGTCCTGGCCTATGGCTACACCTTC	CASSLVLAYGYTF
-	TRBV12-5	TRBJ1-5	TRBD1	TGTGCTAGTGGTTCGAGCGGGACAGGCGGTCAGCCCCAGCATTTT	CASGSSGTGGQPQHF
few	TRBV14	TRBJ2-7	-	TGTGCCAGCAGCCAACATACAGGAAGAAGCTCCTACGAGCAGTACTTC	CASSQHTGRSSYEQYF
-	TRBV27	TRBJ1-1	-	TGTGCCAGCAGTCCACAGACAGCGAACACTGAAGCTTTCTTT	CASSPQTANTEAFF
-	TRBV11-3	TRBJ2-1	TRBD2	TGTGCCAGCAGCTTGGGCGGGAGGGCCCATGAGCAGTTCTTC	CASSLGGRAHEQFF
-	TRBV7-2	TRBJ2-1	TRBD2	TGTGCCAGCAGCTGGGGACTAGCTGGGTGGGTAGATGAGCAGTTCTTC	CASSWGLAGWVDEQFF
-	TRBV5-1	TRBJ2-1	-	TGCGCCAGCAGCTTGACGGGAGAACCCTACAATGAGCAGTTCTTC	CASSLTGEPYNEQFF
-	TRBV6-6	TRBJ1-1	TRBD1	TGTGCCAGCGGTGACCGGGACAGGGGGTGTGAAGCTTTCTTT	CASGDRDRGCEAFF
-	TRBV11-2	TRBJ2-2	-	TGTGCCAGCAGTTTCGGGACACCCAACACCGGGGAGCTGTTTTTT	CASSFGTPNTGELFF
-	TRBV19	TRBJ1-6	TRBD1	TGTGCCAGTAGTCCGACAGGGCGCGATTCACCCCTCCACTTT	CASSPTGRDSPLHF
-	TRBV6-6	TRBJ2-7	-	TGTGCCAGCAGGAGCACAGGGACCGAGCAGTACTTC	CASRSTGTEQYF
-	TRBV9	TRBJ1-1	TRBD1	TGTGCCAGCAGCTTCACCGGACAGGCGAACACTGAAGCTTTCTTT	CASSFTGQANTEAFF
-	TRBV5-1	TRBJ1-1	-	TGCGCCAGCAGCTTGGACAGGCGGCCGAAGACCGAAGCTTTCTTT	CASSLDRRPKTEAFF
-	TRBV28	TRBJ2-2	TRBD1	TGTGCCAGCGGATCCGGGACAGGGAACGCCGGGGAGCTGTTTTTT	CASGSGTGNAGELFF
-	TRBV18	TRBJ2-7	TRBD2	TGTGCCAGCTCACCCCCCCTAGCGGGGCTCTACGAGCAGTACTTC	CASSPPLAGLYEQYF
few	TRBV19	TRBJ2-1	-	TGTGCCAGTAGTCCCGCCCGGTACAATGAGCAGTTCTTC	CASSPARYNEQFF
few	TRBV5-1	TRBJ2-7	-	TGCGCCAGCAGCGGGAGAGGTTCCTACGAGCAGTACTTC	CASSGRGSYEQYF
once	TRBV29-1	TRBJ1-2	TRBD1	TGCAGCGTAGAACGGGGACAGGGAGGTGGCTACACCTTC	CSVERGQGGGYTF
-	TRBV7-7	TRBJ2-5	-	TGTGCTAGCAGCTACACAGCAAACCAAGAGACCCAGTACTTC	CASSYTANQETQYF
-	TRBV2	TRBJ1-2	-	TGTGCCAGCAGTGATATACCCAGCTATGGCTACACCTTC	CASSDIPSYGYTF
-	TRBV14	TRBJ1-4	-	TGTGCCAGCAGCCAATTCAGAACAACTAATGAAAAACTGTTTTTT	CASSQFRTTNEKLFF
-	TRBV13	TRBJ2-5	-	TGTGCCAGCAGCTTAAGATGGGCTCACCAAGAGACCCAGTACTTC	CASSLRWAHQETQYF
few	TRBV5-4	TRBJ2-7	TRBD1	TGTGCCAGCAGCTTGGGGGGACAGGGGGGTTTCGAGCAGTACTTC	CASSLGGQGGFEQYF
-	TRBV6-6	TRBJ2-5	-	TGTGCCAGCAGTTCTGGCCCTCCAGAGACCCAGTACTTC	CASSSGPPETQYF
-	TRBV6-4	TRBJ2-1	-	TGTGCCAGGAGAGGGTTCAGGCGGGACAATGAGCAGTTCTTC	CARRGFRRDNEQFF
few	TRBV6-1	TRBJ1-5	TRBD1	TGTGCCAGCCGACAGGGGGCGGTTCAGGGACAGCCCCAGCATTTT	CASRQGAVQGQPQHF
-	TRBV30	TRBJ1-5	-	TGTGCCTGGGGTAAACAGGGTTCCCAGCCCCAGCATTTT	CAWGKQGSQPQHF